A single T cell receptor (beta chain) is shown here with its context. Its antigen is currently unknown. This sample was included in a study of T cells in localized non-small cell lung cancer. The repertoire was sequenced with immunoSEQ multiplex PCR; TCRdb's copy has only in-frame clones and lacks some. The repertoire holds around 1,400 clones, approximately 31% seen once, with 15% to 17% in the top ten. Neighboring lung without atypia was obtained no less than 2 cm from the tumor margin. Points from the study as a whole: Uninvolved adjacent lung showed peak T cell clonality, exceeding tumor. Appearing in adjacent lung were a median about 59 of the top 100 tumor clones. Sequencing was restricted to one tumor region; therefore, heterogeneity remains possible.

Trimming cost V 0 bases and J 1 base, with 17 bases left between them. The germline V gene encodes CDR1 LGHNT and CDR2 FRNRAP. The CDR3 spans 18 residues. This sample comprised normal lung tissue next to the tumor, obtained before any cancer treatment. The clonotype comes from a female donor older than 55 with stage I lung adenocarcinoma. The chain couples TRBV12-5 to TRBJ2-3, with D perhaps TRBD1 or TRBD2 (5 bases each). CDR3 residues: CASGLVEGRVYGTDTQYF. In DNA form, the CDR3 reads TGTGCTAGTGGTTTGGTAGAGGGCAGGGTGTATGGCACAGATACGCAGTATTTT.